The rows below give T cell receptor beta chains drawn from one sample of a study of CD8+ T cells in alopecia areata. Using immunoSEQ multiplex PCR, the repertoire was profiled, and TCRdb retains in-frame clones only, with some absent. The table records about 200,000 clones, more than 30% of them present only once. This sample comprised CD4+ T cells sorted from blood, obtained at week 34, from a patient treated with tofacitinib. These receptors all come from a human donor with alopecia areata. Each CDR3 is given with its conserved first and last residue. The D gene is left open where the match is weak. Clone size is shown for a subset of rows, as once, few, many or a class of expanded clone.

TRBV29-1	TRBJ1-1	NA	NA	TGCAGCGTTGAGGGCAAGGTATCGAACACTGAAGCTTTCTTT	CSVEGKVSNTEAFF
TRBV18	TRBJ1-1	NA	NA	TGTGCCAGCTCACCACCGGGACGGAACACTGAAGCTTTCTTT	CASSPPGRNTEAFF
TRBV11-2	TRBJ2-1	TRBD2	few	TGTGCCAGCAGCTTAGGTGTTCGCGGGAGGGTTTCCTACAATGAGCAGTTCTTC	CASSLGVRGRVSYNEQFF
TRBV27	TRBJ2-7	NA	NA	TGTGCCAGCAGTTTACGCGAGTTCTACGAGCAGTACTTC	CASSLREFYEQYF
TRBV4-1	TRBJ2-1	NA	NA	TGCGCCAGCAGCCAAGATCGACAGGACTCCTACAATGAGCAGTTCTTC	CASSQDRQDSYNEQFF
TRBV5-1	TRBJ2-7	NA	NA	TGCGCCAGCAGCTTGACAGGGCTCAACGAGCAGTACTTC	CASSLTGLNEQYF
TRBV6-5	TRBJ2-7	TRBD2	NA	TGTGCCAGCAGTTACTCCTCTAGCGGGGTAGCCTACGAGCAGTACTTC	CASSYSSSGVAYEQYF
TRBV7-9	TRBJ1-5	NA	few	TGTGCCAGCAGCTTCTCAGGGACCAATCAGCCCCAGCATTTT	CASSFSGTNQPQHF
TRBV27	TRBJ2-4	TRBD1	few	TGTGCCAGCAGTCTCGACAGGGTAAACATTCAGTACTTC	CASSLDRVNIQYF
TRBV6-6	TRBJ1-2	NA	NA	TGTGCCAGCCGAACCGGACAGTCATCTAACTATGGCTACACCTTC	CASRTGQSSNYGYTF
TRBV5-1	TRBJ2-6	NA	NA	TGCGCCAGCAGCTTGACTTCCTCTGGGGCCAACGTCCTGACTTTC	CASSLTSSGANVLTF
TRBV9	TRBJ1-2	TRBD1	few	TGTGCCAGCAGCGACGGACAGGCGCTCTATGGCTACACCTTC	CASSDGQALYGYTF
TRBV7-9	TRBJ2-7	TRBD2	NA	TGTGCCAGCAGCCCCTACCTAGCGGGGGGGTACGAGCAGTACTTC	CASSPYLAGGYEQYF
TRBV9	TRBJ1-1	TRBD1	NA	TGTGCCAGCAGCGTAGTACCGCGACAGGGCACTGAAGCTTTCTTT	CASSVVPRQGTEAFF
TRBV11-2	TRBJ1-5	NA	NA	TGTGCCAGCAGCTTAGGGCATCGTAGCAATCAGCCCCAGCATTTT	CASSLGHRSNQPQHF
TRBV20-1	TRBJ1-2	NA	few	TGCAGTGCTAAAAGGGGGGATGGCTACACCTTC	CSAKRGDGYTF